This T cell receptor beta chain was found in a study of beta chain features in type 1 diabetes. Findings and limits, study-wide: For Type 1 diabetes patients, all four CD4+ subsets carried TCRB CDR3s that were moderately but significantly shorter. Within patients, naive, central memory and Treg TCRB repertoires seemed more similar than within healthy donors. Fewer insertions but more deletions were seen at VDJ junctions in type 1 diabetes patients.

The CDR3 is 11 residues long. The germline V and J ends were trimmed by 4 bases and 5 bases, with 6 bases remaining between them. Looked up from germline, CDR1 is SGHDT and CDR2 is YYEEEE. What was sequenced were expressed TCRB transcripts, since all of the isolated RNA had been reverse transcribed. Samples of naive, central memory and regulatory T cells yielded a mean of around 3.4 million reads. The repertoire was sequenced with immunoSEQ multiplex PCR; TCRdb's copy has only in-frame clones and lacks some. The repertoire includes about 200,000 clones, 9.5% to 13% of them detected once, and 1% to 1.5% sits in the top ten. In the case of this clone: Antigen unknown.

The chain employs TRBV5-6 and TRBJ2-5; the D gene is possibly TRBD2 (5 bases). Sequenced input: central memory CD4+ T cells from blood. This receptor was identified in a man aged 18 to 29 in good health. CDR3 nucleotides: TGTGCCAGCAGCCCGGGGGAGACCCAGTACTTC. Translated, it gives CASSPGETQYF. The whole variable domain, remainder taken from reference TRBV5-6 and TRBJ2-5, is DAGVTQSPTHLIKTRGQQVTLRCSPKSGHDTVSWYQQALGQGPQFIFQYYEEEERQRGNFPDRFSGHQFPNYSSELNVNALLLGDSALYLCASSPGETQYFGPGTRLLVL.